This TCR beta chain is drawn from a study of T cell repertoires in cytomegalovirus infection. There are 11 residues in the CDR3. MiXCR, applied by TCRdb to the reads, yields one record per CDR3 protein. Altogether under 350,000 distinct CDR3 sequences are present, over 7.5% being singletons, with the ten largest covering approximately 4.5%. The sample holds a few counts of this clonotype. The junction shows a germline mismatch at one end, possibly a read error. The rearrangement links TRBV12-3 or TRBV12-4 to TRBJ2-2, with D perhaps TRBD2 (6 bases). This receptor was taken from a human donor in good health (CMV status not recorded). Some clones in this sample may be carry-over from other donors' samples. What was sequenced was PBMCs. The chain's CDR3 is CASSRVGGLFF. The CDR3 nucleotides are TGTGCCAGCAGTAGAGTCGGGGGGCTGTTTTTT.